These T cell receptor beta chains were read from a single sample in a study of graft-versus-host responses after intestinal transplantation. This table comes from immunoSEQ multiplex PCR, and its TCRdb copy is limited to in-frame clones, with some not included. The table has about 130,000 clones, 85% to 95% seen once. These receptors' targets are unknown. The sequences come from unstimulated CD4+ T cells sorted from spleen or lymph node cells, collected before intestinal transplant. The receptor set was obtained from a human donor who received an intestinal transplant. CDR3s include the opening cysteine and the closing phenylalanine or tryptophan. A D gene is named only where the DNA matches it firmly. Size is stated for part of the rows, as once, few or many counts, or as a class when the clone is expanded.

D: TRBD2
V: TRBV28
J: TRBJ2-1
size: few
CDR3: CASSLISGRASYNEQFF
DNA: TGTGCCAGCAGTTTAATTAGCGGGAGAGCTTCCTACAATGAGCAGTTCTTC

D: TRBD2
V: TRBV29-1
J: TRBJ2-1
size: NA
CDR3: CSVDRWGGSNEQFF
DNA: TGCAGCGTTGACCGGTGGGGGGGAAGCAATGAGCAGTTCTTC

D: TRBD1
V: TRBV15
J: TRBJ2-7
size: NA
CDR3: CATSRGGTVSYEQYF
DNA: TGTGCCACCAGCAGAGGGGGGACAGTCTCCTACGAGCAGTACTTC

D: TRBD1
V: TRBV7-3
J: TRBJ2-2
size: NA
CDR3: CASSLRQGAGTGELFF
DNA: TGTGCCAGCAGCCTCCGACAGGGGGCAGGCACCGGGGAGCTGTTTTTT

D: NA
V: TRBV15
J: TRBJ1-2
size: NA
CDR3: CATSRDGPGVNYGYTF
DNA: TGTGCCACCAGCAGAGATGGGCCAGGGGTAAACTATGGCTACACCTTC

D: TRBD2
V: TRBV18
J: TRBJ2-1
size: NA
CDR3: CASSPPPALAGASNEQFF
DNA: TGTGCCAGCTCACCACCTCCGGCCCTAGCGGGGGCAAGCAATGAGCAGTTCTTC

D: TRBD2
V: TRBV29-1
J: TRBJ2-1
size: NA
CDR3: CSVVILLAAYNEQFF
DNA: TGCAGCGTCGTAATATTACTAGCGGCGTACAATGAGCAGTTCTTC

D: TRBD2
V: TRBV23-1
J: TRBJ2-7
size: NA
CDR3: CASSQSLAGSGREIYEQYF
DNA: TGCGCCAGCAGTCAATCGTTGGCGGGTAGCGGGAGGGAAATCTACGAGCAGTACTTC

D: NA
V: TRBV5-4
J: TRBJ1-4
size: NA
CDR3: CASSFYGLNEKLFF
DNA: TGTGCCAGCAGTTTTTACGGGCTTAATGAAAAACTGTTTTTT

D: NA
V: TRBV28
J: TRBJ2-5
size: NA
CDR3: CASSFSETQYF
DNA: TGTGCCAGCAGTTTTTCAGAGACCCAGTACTTC

D: NA
V: TRBV28
J: TRBJ1-1
size: NA
CDR3: CAIGRGYTEAFF
DNA: TGTGCCATCGGTCGGGGTTACACTGAAGCTTTCTTT

D: TRBD2
V: TRBV28
J: TRBJ2-1
size: NA
CDR3: CASSSGTSSNNEQFF
DNA: TGTGCCAGCAGCTCCGGGACTAGCAGTAACAATGAGCAGTTCTTC

D: NA
V: TRBV28
J: TRBJ2-2
size: NA
CDR3: CASSLLTGELFF
DNA: TGTGCCAGCAGTTTACTAACCGGGGAGCTGTTTTTT

D: NA
V: TRBV21-1
J: TRBJ1-3
size: once
CDR3: CASSRVVLQHARNTIYF
DNA: TGTGCCAGCAGTCGCGTTGTGCTACAACACGCACGAAACACCATATATTTT

D: TRBD2
V: TRBV27
J: TRBJ2-1
size: NA
CDR3: CASAGGAHRGASKGYNEQFF
DNA: TGTGCCAGCGCCGGGGGGGCTCACCGAGGAGCTAGCAAGGGTTACAATGAGCAGTTCTTC

D: TRBD1
V: TRBV28
J: TRBJ2-7
size: NA
CDR3: CASSFLDRGLFYEQYF
DNA: TGTGCCAGCAGTTTCCTCGACAGGGGGCTTTTCTACGAGCAGTACTTC

D: NA
V: TRBV6-1
J: TRBJ1-5
size: NA
CDR3: CASSSLSGENQPQHF
DNA: TGTGCCAGCAGTTCCCTTTCGGGGGAGAATCAGCCCCAGCATTTT

D: TRBD1
V: TRBV13
J: TRBJ2-7
size: NA
CDR3: CASSLRAGQGTKQYF
DNA: TGTGCCAGCAGCTTAAGGGCCGGACAGGGAACGAAGCAGTACTTC

D: NA
V: TRBV28
J: TRBJ1-1
size: NA
CDR3: CASSSPAGNTEAFF
DNA: TGTGCCAGCAGTTCACCTGCCGGGAACACTGAAGCTTTCTTT

D: NA
V: TRBV19
J: TRBJ1-6
size: once
CDR3: CASSFYRDSSSPLHF
DNA: TGTGCCAGTAGTTTCTACCGGGACTCGAGTTCACCCCTCCACTTT

D: TRBD1
V: TRBV9
J: TRBJ1-1
size: NA
CDR3: CASQRAGQGDTEAFF
DNA: TGTGCCAGCCAGCGTGCGGGACAGGGGGACACTGAAGCTTTCTTT

D: TRBD2
V: TRBV4-2
J: TRBJ2-5
size: NA
CDR3: CASSQGLAGGGVQETQYF
DNA: TGTGCCAGCAGCCAGGGACTAGCGGGAGGAGGGGTCCAAGAGACCCAGTACTTC

D: TRBD1
V: TRBV5-1
J: TRBJ2-7
size: NA
CDR3: CASSSRDRGSHEQYF
DNA: TGCGCCAGCAGCTCCCGGGACAGGGGGTCCCACGAGCAGTACTTC

D: NA
V: TRBV29-1
J: TRBJ2-5
size: NA
CDR3: CSCIGETQYF
DNA: TGCAGCTGCATTGGTGAGACCCAGTACTTC

D: TRBD2
V: TRBV27
J: TRBJ2-4
size: NA
CDR3: CASRTRTSGMGDIQYF
DNA: TGTGCCAGCAGAACCAGGACTAGCGGGATGGGGGACATTCAGTACTTC

D: TRBD1
V: TRBV28
J: TRBJ1-2
size: NA
CDR3: CASSQGQGSGYTF
DNA: TGTGCCAGCAGCCAGGGACAGGGTAGCGGCTACACCTTC

D: TRBD2
V: TRBV27
J: TRBJ2-1
size: NA
CDR3: CASSLGLAGESEQFF
DNA: TGTGCCAGCAGTTTAGGGCTAGCGGGAGAGAGTGAGCAGTTCTTC

D: NA
V: TRBV10-3
J: TRBJ2-7
size: NA
CDR3: CAISDSPRDPTYEQYF
DNA: TGTGCCATCAGTGATTCTCCCCGGGACCCCACATACGAGCAGTACTTC

D: NA
V: TRBV18
J: TRBJ2-7
size: NA
CDR3: CASSTRGGGWSYEQYF
DNA: TGTGCCAGCTCTACCAGGGGAGGGGGCTGGTCCTACGAGCAGTACTTC